Below, 23 T cell receptor beta chains from the same sample are listed, as sequenced in a study of blood T cell repertoires in COVID-19. Sequencing was performed with immunoSEQ multiplex PCR; in TCRdb, only in-frame clones are kept and a portion is missing. The profile shows 75,000 to 90,000 clones, around 78% of them singletons. Source material: peripheral blood. Source of these receptors: a human donor in a cohort sampled during active COVID-19.

The V call is TRBV7-2, the J call TRBJ2-5; 9 bases are shared with TRBD2. J gave up 5 bases and V 3 bases, and 4 bases lay outside the gene matches. This CDR3 is built from 14 residues. Germline assignment: CDR1 SGHTA and CDR2 FQGNSA. The CDR3 loop is CASSLVAGVETQYF. DNA for the CDR3: TGTGCCAGCAGCTTGGTAGCGGGAGTTGAGACCCAGTACTTC.

The chain links TRBV28 to TRBJ1-2, with TRBD1 as a possible D gene (5 bases). The germline gives CDR1 MDHEN, CDR2 SYDVKM. The CDR3 has 18 amino acids. Trimming left V 1 base short and J 3 bases short, with 21 bases between. CDR3 in amino acids: CASSLLGAGHLQDYGYTF. Here the CDR3 DNA reads TGTGCCAGCAGTTTATTAGGTGCGGGGCACCTCCAAGACTATGGCTACACCTTC.

This chain joins TRBV5-1 and TRBJ1-1; 7 nucleotides match TRBD1. V lost 0 bases to trimming and J lost 5 bases; unmatched junction nucleotides: 7. The CDR3 length is 15 residues. Germline V lookup: CDR1 SGHRS, CDR2 YFSETQ. Here the CDR3 DNA reads TGCGCCAGCAGCTTGGCCGACAGGGAGGCGACTGAAGCTTTCTTT. The encoded protein is CASSLADREATEAFF.

The CDR3 reads CASNTGGPTEAFF. The CDR3 DNA follows: TGCGCCAGCAACACGGGGGGCCCCACTGAAGCTTTCTTT. The chain couples TRBV5-1 to TRBJ1-1; tentatively, D is TRBD1 (6 bases). Germline lookup yields CDR1 SGHRS and CDR2 YFSETQ. This CDR3 is 13 amino acids long. Trimming removed 6 bases at V and 4 bases at J, with 13 bases between.

The J gene is TRBJ2-3, the V gene TRBV11-3, with D perhaps TRBD1 (6 bases). CDR3 length equals 14 residues. V lost 3 bases and J lost 3, with 10 bases in between. Germline assignment: CDR1 SGHNT and CDR2 YENEEA. DNA for the CDR3: TGTGCCAGCAGCTTGGGACACCTTACAGATACGCAGTATTTT. Its translation: CASSLGHLTDTQYF.

There are a few counts of this clone. The J gene is TRBJ2-1, the V gene TRBV7-9; 10 nucleotides line up with TRBD1. The ends lost 5 bases at V and 7 bases at J; junction bases unmatched: 8. The CDR3 has 15 residues. Per the germline V gene, CDR1 is SEHNR and CDR2 is FQNEAQ (reference sequence). Here the CDR3 DNA reads TGTGCCAGCAGCCCCGGACAGGGGGTAAGGAATGAGCAGTTCTTC. Translated: CASSPGQGVRNEQFF.

The chain combines TRBV29-1 with TRBJ2-7; the match to TRBD1 covers 12 bases. CDR3 length: 16 residues. Germline values: CDR1 SQVTM, CDR2 ANQGSEA. With 5 bases clipped from V and 1 base from J, the junction kept 9 bases outside the gene matches. The CDR3, as DNA: TGCAGCGTTATCGGGACAGGGGGCGATCGTTCCTACGAGCAGTACTTC. Protein product: CSVIGTGGDRSYEQYF.

The sample holds a few counts of this clone. V gene TRBV5-1 combines with J gene TRBJ1-1; 7 bases line up with TRBD1. Germline lookup yields CDR1 SGHRS and CDR2 YFSETQ. The CDR3 loop spans 13 amino acids. The V gene end was trimmed by 5 bases and the J gene end by 4 bases; junction bases not matched to a gene: 5. CDR3: CASRQTGITEAFF. The CDR3 DNA reads TGCGCCAGCAGACAGACAGGGATCACTGAAGCTTTCTTT.

This clone has at least ten counts. The gene calls are TRBV27 and TRBJ1-5; D perhaps matches TRBD1 (5 bases). The CDR3 spans 15 residues. Looked up from germline, CDR1 is MNHEY and CDR2 is SMNVEV (reference sequence). With 7 bases removed from V and 2 bases from J, the gap between germline ends came to 15 bases. CDR3 sequence (DNA): TGTGCCAGCACCCCATTGCGGGGGGGCAATCAGCCCCAGCATTTT. Translation gives CASTPLRGGNQPQHF.

The V and J genes are TRBV28 and TRBJ2-5; 8 bases fit TRBD2. The CDR3 consists of 15 residues. With 2 bases clipped from V and 4 bases from J, the junction kept 6 bases outside the gene matches. Germline V CDR1 and CDR2: MDHEN, SYDVKM. CDR3 protein: CASSLRALAGETQYF. The CDR3 bases are TGTGCCAGCAGTTTAAGAGCGCTAGCGGGAGAGACCCAGTACTTC.

The CDR3 nucleotides read TGTGCCAGCAGTGACCTACAGGGGATCAATCAGCCCCAGCATTTT. Protein product: CASSDLQGINQPQHF. This sequence joins TRBV6-1 and TRBJ1-5, with 7 nucleotides matching TRBD1. Trimming took 3 bases from V and 3 from J; bases not matched to a gene: 5. Germline V CDR1 and CDR2: MNHNS, SASEGT. The CDR3 spans 15 residues.

The chain is built from TRBV6-6 and TRBJ1-5; TRBD1 aligns across 9 bases. The V segment lost 4 bases and the J segment 5 bases; nucleotides outside the gene matches: 3. Germline lookup yields CDR1 MNHNY and CDR2 SVGAGI (reference sequence). This CDR3 has 14 amino acids. In DNA, the CDR3 is TGTGCCAGCAGTTGGGGGACAGGGTATCAGCCCCAGCATTTT. Translated, it gives CASSWGTGYQPQHF.

The genes are TRBV7-2 and TRBJ2-7; D might be TRBD2 (6 bases). Trimming left V 6 bases short and J 2 bases short, with 14 bases between. The CDR3 totals 14 residues. The germline V gene encodes CDR1 SGHTA and CDR2 FQGNSA. The chain's CDR3 is CASRGAGLPYEQYF. CDR3 in DNA: TGTGCCAGCAGGGGAGCGGGTCTCCCCTACGAGCAGTACTTC.

J is TRBJ1-5 and V is TRBV10-3; tentative D call: TRBD1 (5 bases). Trimming left V 3 bases short and J 9 bases short, with 15 bases between. The CDR3 is 14 amino acids. Per germline, CDR1 ENHRY and CDR2 SYGVKD. The CDR3 region is CAISEGREGRPQHF. CDR3 DNA: TGTGCCATCAGTGAAGGCAGGGAGGGCCGGCCCCAGCATTTT.

The CDR3: CASSMERSSYNSPLHF. DNA for the CDR3: TGTGCCAGCAGTATGGAGAGGAGCTCCTATAATTCACCCCTCCACTTT. The chain links TRBV6-2 or TRBV6-3 to TRBJ1-6; D ambiguous. CDR1 and CDR2 from the germline V gene are MNHEY and SVGEGT. V dropped 5 bases and J dropped 0 bases, with 11 bases sitting between them. This CDR3 has 16 residues.

This chain joins TRBV5-1 and TRBJ2-7; possibly TRBD2 for D (6 bases). CDR3 length: 16 residues. The germline V gene has CDR1 SGHRS and CDR2 YFSETQ. V lost 3 bases and J 3 bases, leaving 19 bases between the germline ends. The CDR3 nucleotides read TGCGCCAGCAGCTATAAACCAAGCGGGCCAAGCTACGAGCAGTACTTC. Its translation: CASSYKPSGPSYEQYF. Based on the CDR3 plus reference TRBV5-1 and TRBJ2-7, the full variable domain is KAGVTQTPRYLIKTRGQQVTLSCSPISGHRSVSWYQQTPGQGLQFLFEYFSETQRNKGNFPGRFSGRQFSNSRSEMNVSTLELGDSALYLCASSYKPSGPSYEQYFGPGTRLTVT.

The chain joins TRBV5-1 to TRBJ2-3; 11 bases fit TRBD2. V was pared by 4 bases and J by 2 bases, with 6 bases of the junction left unmatched. This CDR3 spans 16 amino acids. Germline CDR1 SGHRS, CDR2 YFSETQ. In DNA, the CDR3 is TGCGCCAGCAGCACGGGACTAGCGGAATTCACAGATACGCAGTATTTT. It translates to CASSTGLAEFTDTQYF.

The chain joins TRBV9 to TRBJ2-5; 12 bases are a match to TRBD2. V was clipped by 2 bases and J by 5 bases; unmatched bases: 7. In germline, CDR1 is SGDLS, CDR2 YYNGEE. This CDR3 comprises 16 residues. The CDR3 coding sequence is TGTGCCAGCAGCGTGCAAGGACTAGCGGGGAGCGAGACCCAGTACTTC. This translates into CASSVQGLAGSETQYF.

Here the CDR3 reads CASSLSSGTADSPLHF. The CDR3 nucleotides read TGTGCCAGCAGCTTGAGCTCCGGGACAGCGGATTCACCCCTCCACTTT. This chain uses TRBV5-5 with TRBJ1-6, with 7 bases aligning to TRBD1. Germline V gene sequence: CDR1 SGHKS, CDR2 YYEKEE (reference sequence). The CDR3 spans 16 residues. With 1 base clipped from V and 8 bases from J, the junction kept 9 bases outside the gene matches.

This chain connects TRBV4-1 to TRBJ1-5, with D uncertain. Trimming left V 0 bases short and J 6 bases short, with 15 bases between. The CDR3 consists of 16 residues. CDR1 and CDR2 from the germline V gene are MGHRA and YSYEKL. CDR3 nucleotide sequence: TGCGCCAGCAGCCAAGATCAGTCGGGAGGGAGTCAGCCCCAGCATTTT. Translated: CASSQDQSGGSQPQHF.

The chain joins TRBV19 to TRBJ2-7, with TRBD2 matching over 10 bases. Germline lookup yields CDR1 LNHDA and CDR2 SQIVND (reference sequence). The length of the CDR3 is 14 residues. The V gene end was trimmed by 6 bases and the J gene end by 7 bases; junction bases not matched to a gene: 9. For the CDR3, the DNA is TGTGCCAGTAGCGCAGTAGCGGGGGGTAGTGAGCAGTACTTC. It codes for CASSAVAGGSEQYF.

Remarks on this clone: Different DNA sequences within this sample yield the same CDR3. The chain links TRBV5-1 to TRBJ2-5; no definite D call. Germline CDR1 and CDR2: SGHRS and YFSETQ. There are 13 residues in the CDR3. The V gene lost 0 bases and the J gene lost 2 bases, with 5 bases spanning the gap. The chain's CDR3 is CASSLGQQETQYF. The CDR3 nucleotides are TGCGCCAGCAGCTTGGGCCAGCAAGAGACCCAGTACTTC.

CDR3 sequence reads: CAWAASVVNQPQHF. CDR3 nucleotides: TGTGCCTGGGCCGCATCGGTGGTGAATCAGCCCCAGCATTTT. The chain joins TRBV30 to TRBJ1-5; D is uncertain. This CDR3 region has 14 residues. Germline V CDR1 and CDR2: GTSNPN, SVGIG (reference sequence). Trimming pared 5 bases from V and 4 bases from J, leaving 15 bases between.